This T cell receptor beta chain stems from a study of cytomegalovirus exposure and HLA in healthy donors. Study details: Earlier work reported 110 million or so unique TCR beta sequences from 150 million to 200 million T cells.

J gave up 14 bases and V 4 bases, and 10 bases lay outside the gene matches. CDR3 size: 14 residues. From germline, CDR1 is MDHEN and CDR2 SYDVKM. A multiplex PCR was run with 60 Vbeta primers and 13 Jbeta primers. The data were produced by immunoSEQ multiplex PCR, yet TCRdb's version contains in-frame clones alone and is incomplete. The table shows around 140,000 clones, with around 78% occurring only once. The gene calls are TRBV28 and TRBJ1-6; 8 nucleotides agree with TRBD1. The clonotype was recovered from a woman between 18 and 29 years old in good health and CMV-seronegative. Sequenced: PBMCs. The CDR3 region is CASSYRYRGETLHF. The CDR3 DNA is TGTGCCAGCAGTTATAGGTACAGGGGGGAAACCCTCCACTTT.